The 14 T cell receptor beta chains in this list originate from one sample, sequenced in a study of blood T cell repertoires in COVID-19 (dated by TCRdb to the early 2020s). Libraries were built with the immunoSEQ multiplex PCR assay. The source is immuneACCESS, and TCRdb retained only in-frame sequences with V and J called. Part of the clones is not carried over; for the studies checked, unresolved V genes explain less than half of this, and the remainder is unexplained. For this sample there are some 300,000 clones; 90% appear just once. Of the sample, approximately 0.98% falls within the top ten clones. Sequencing input: peripheral blood. All receptors come from a woman in her thirties or forties with COVID-19, enrolled during active disease.

The V call is TRBV3-1 (or the pseudogene TRBV3-2), the J call TRBJ1-1, with a tentative D call TRBD1 (5 bases). From germline, CDR1 is LGHDT and CDR2 YNNKEL (reference sequence). The CDR3 runs 15 residues. V was cut by 0 bases and J by 1 base, with 9 bases left in between. The CDR3 region has the DNA TGTGCCAGCAGCCAAGATGGGAGGGGGAACACTGAAGCTTTCTTT. Protein product: CASSQDGRGNTEAFF.

Written as DNA, the CDR3 is TGTGCCAGCAGCCGGACAGGGGGCGAGGGCACTGAAGCTTTCTTT. This codes for CASSRTGGEGTEAFF. The V call is TRBV7-8, the J call TRBJ1-1; 11 bases match TRBD1. Germline loops: CDR1 SGHVS, CDR2 FQNEAQ. J gave up 4 bases and V 5 bases, and 6 bases lay outside the gene matches. This CDR3 spans 15 amino acids.

The chain couples TRBV4-1 to TRBJ2-1, with TRBD2 as a possible D gene (6 bases). Germline CDR1 MGHRA, CDR2 YSYEKL. V was pared by 0 bases and J by 7 bases, with 10 bases between. This CDR3 has 14 amino acids. The CDR3 region is CASSQEGRLNEQFF. CDR3 DNA: TGCGCCAGCAGCCAAGAGGGGAGGTTGAATGAGCAGTTCTTC.

The chain joins TRBV28 to TRBJ2-5, with D possibly TRBD2 on 7 matching bases. Trimming left V 4 bases short and J 3 bases short, with 15 bases between. Germline V gives CDR1 MDHEN, CDR2 SYDVKM. The length of the CDR3 is 15 residues. The CDR3 sequence is CASSSAGGRKETQYF. DNA of the CDR3: TGTGCCAGCAGTTCCGCCGGGGGGCGCAAAGAGACCCAGTACTTC.

V is TRBV3-1 (or the pseudogene TRBV3-2) and J is TRBJ2-2, with D possibly matching TRBD2 (5 bases). Germline loops: CDR1 LGHDT, CDR2 YNNKEL (reference sequence). V gave up 3 bases and J gave up 4 bases, with 6 bases separating them. The CDR3 loop spans 13 amino acids. The CDR3 is CASSQGATGELFF. The DNA for the CDR3 is TGTGCCAGCAGCCAGGGAGCCACCGGGGAGCTGTTTTTT.

This chain links TRBV19 with TRBJ1-5; 12 nucleotides agree with TRBD1. The CDR3 totals 16 residues. V lost 5 bases and J lost 7; bases outside the gene matches: 9. In germline, CDR1 is LNHDA, CDR2 SQIVND (reference sequence). This chain's CDR3 is CASSLGTGGWGQPQHF. The CDR3 DNA reads TGTGCCAGTAGTTTAGGGACAGGGGGCTGGGGCCAGCCCCAGCATTTT.

The table lists this clone with a few counts. This chain links TRBV28 with TRBJ1-5; 8 bases map to TRBD1. Trimming cost V 10 bases and J 9 bases; bases outside gene matches: 14. This CDR3 spans 14 amino acids. Germline CDR1 MDHEN, CDR2 SYDVKM. CDR3 in DNA: TGTGCCACCTCGACAGGGGATCATCGGGGGCCCCAGCATTTT. This encodes CATSTGDHRGPQHF.

This chain uses TRBV6-6 with TRBJ1-2; D remains unclear. The germline V and J ends were trimmed by 5 bases and 0 bases, with 7 bases remaining between them. Germline CDR1 is MNHNY and CDR2 is SVGAGI (reference sequence). This CDR3 contains 13 residues. The DNA of the CDR3 is TGTGCCAGCAGTGGATTAGCTAACTATGGCTACACCTTC. Amino acid sequence: CASSGLANYGYTF.

The rearrangement links TRBV7-3 to TRBJ1-1; maybe TRBD1 (5 bases). V dropped 5 bases and J dropped 3 bases, with 10 bases sitting between them. Germline CDR1 and CDR2: SGHTA and FQGTGA. The CDR3 is 13 amino acids. Written as DNA, the CDR3 is TGTGCCAGCAGCCTCTCCAGGGACACTGAAGCTTTCTTT. Protein: CASSLSRDTEAFF.

The chain links TRBV27 to TRBJ2-5; possibly TRBD1 for D (6 bases). The germline CDR1 and CDR2 sequences are MNHEY and SMNVEV (reference sequence). Trimming pared 6 bases from V and 4 bases from J, leaving 9 bases between. The CDR3 consists of 12 residues. The chain's CDR3 is CASRGDIETQYF. The DNA for the CDR3 is TGTGCCAGCAGGGGGGACATAGAGACCCAGTACTTC.

The rearrangement uses TRBV24-1 and TRBJ1-2; TRBD1 matches 12 bases. The CDR3 spans 14 residues. Germline V CDR1 and CDR2: KGHDR, SFDVKD. V lost 8 bases, J lost 3 bases, and 3 bases stayed unmatched. The CDR3 reads CATMGQGADYGYTF. As DNA, the CDR3 is TGTGCCACCATGGGACAGGGGGCTGACTATGGCTACACCTTC.

This rearrangement joins TRBV5-4 to TRBJ1-1; 7 bases agree with TRBD1. J was trimmed by 6 bases and V by 5 bases; bases with no gene match: 7. This CDR3 region has 13 residues. Germline loops: CDR1 SGHNT, CDR2 YYREEE (reference sequence). The CDR3 nucleotides are TGTGCCAGCAGTCCCGGACAGGTCCCTGAAGCTTTCTTT. This sequence encodes CASSPGQVPEAFF.

The chain uses TRBV27 and TRBJ1-4; TRBD1 aligns across 10 bases. Germline V lookup: CDR1 MNHEY, CDR2 SMNVEV (reference sequence). The CDR3 consists of 20 residues. Trimming at V came to 6 bases and at J to 5 bases, leaving 21 bases not matched to a gene. The CDR3 DNA sequence: TGTGCCAGCAGCCTTGAGCTTCGGGAGGGACAGGGGCTGGGGAATGAAAAACTGTTTTTT. The encoded protein is CASSLELREGQGLGNEKLFF.

The rearrangement links TRBV5-1 to TRBJ1-2; TRBD1 aligns across 10 bases. CDR3 length: 15 residues. The V gene's germline CDR1 is SGHRS and CDR2 YFSETQ. The V segment lost 4 bases and the J segment 4 bases; nucleotides outside the gene matches: 7. The CDR3 DNA reads TGCGCCAGCAGCCCGGTGGGACAGGGGCTCTATGGCTACACCTTC. It encodes CASSPVGQGLYGYTF.